A single TCR beta chain is shown here with its context. These data belong to a study of blood T cell repertoires in COVID-19. Looking at the study overall: Samples representing acute and convalescent COVID-19 were sourced from the United States, Italy and Spain.

Per the original methods: The authors estimated nucleated cell counts from reference gene primer amplification. Using immunoSEQ multiplex PCR, the repertoire was profiled, and TCRdb retains in-frame clones only, with some absent. V, J and clone size reflect that table, while D and trimming were determined from the DNA. The repertoire holds roughly 300,000 clones, roughly 80% seen once, with more than 1.1% in the top ten. During active infection, Seattle patients enrolled and were then monitored through disease. V lost 6 bases and J 4 bases, leaving 10 bases between the germline ends. Germline CDR1 is SGHDN and CDR2 is FVKESK. The length of the CDR3 is 14 residues.

The receptor's source is a human donor with COVID-19, enrolled during active disease. The donor label of this sample is uncertain. The specimen sequenced was peripheral blood. This rearrangement joins TRBV14 to TRBJ2-6; D is uncertain. CDR3 amino acids: CASSLELGANVLTF. In DNA form, the CDR3 reads TGTGCCAGCAGTCTCGAGCTCGGGGCCAACGTCCTGACTTTC.